A single sample gave rise to the 2 T cell receptor beta chains below, sequenced in a study of T cell clonality in common variable immunodeficiency. Clones were read by immunoSEQ multiplex PCR, and TCRdb kept only the in-frame ones, dropping some. Singletons are absent from the sample, which has about 52,000 clones. Sample: peripheral blood mononuclear cells. The receptor set was obtained from a person aged 18-70 years in good health.

In the case of this clone: The CDR3 goes on 3 residues after the read ends, and that part is filled in from the germline J gene. The chain joins TRBV30 to TRBJ1-6; D remains ambiguous. CDR3 length equals 13 residues. Germline CDR1 reads GTSNPN; CDR2 reads SVGIG (reference sequence). Trimming took off 1 base at V and 7 bases at J, with 8 bases between the two ends. The CDR3 sequence is CAWSGVRNSPLHF. The sequenced CDR3 bases are TGTGCCTGGAGTGGTGTACGGAATTCACCC. The complete variable domain, with remaining parts taken from reference TRBV30 and TRBJ1-6, reads SQTIHQWPATLVQPVGSPLSLECTVEGTSNPNLYWYRQAAGRGLQLLFYSVGIGQISSEVPQNLSASRPQDRQFILSSKKLLLSDSGFYLCAWSGVRNSPLHFGNGTRLTVT.

At least ten counts were recorded for this clone. The read ends 3 residues before the CDR3 terminus; that terminus is restored from the germline J gene. The genes are TRBV19 and TRBJ1-5; D uncertain. CDR3 length: 13 amino acids. Germline CDR1 and CDR2: LNHDA and SQIVND (reference sequence). The V and J ends lost 3 bases and 7 bases respectively, with 10 bases between them. The CDR3 protein is CASSMVGEQPQHF. The CDR3 bases that were read are TGTGCCAGTAGTATGGTCGGGGAACAGCCC.